The following is a T cell receptor (beta chain) sequence with its context. Its antigen is currently unknown. This PCR relied on a set of 60 Vbeta primers and 13 Jbeta primers. The repertoire was sequenced with immunoSEQ multiplex PCR; TCRdb's copy has only in-frame clones and lacks some. Among 150,000 to 200,000 clones listed, approximately 88% were seen once. This entry belongs to a study of cytomegalovirus exposure and HLA in healthy donors. Overall study: Early released data comprised about 84 million unique TCRs from HLA-typed donors. Broader study findings: A later analysis linked some 18,000 TCR beta sequences to HLA alleles at 0.05 false discovery rate. Later analysis identified a missense DCLRE1C variant that was linked to TCR beta V- and J-gene trimming. Sequencing depth roughly uniform across donors was assumed in presence/absence analyses.

Germline V lookup: CDR1 SGHRS, CDR2 YFSETQ. This CDR3 has 15 amino acids. The J segment lost 4 bases and the V segment lost 0 bases, leaving 2 bases of the junction unmatched. Sequenced material: PBMCs. The sequence was obtained from a boy between 10 and 17 years old in good health and CMV-seronegative. The V gene is TRBV5-1, the J gene TRBJ1-3, with 9 bases aligning to TRBD1. The CDR3 loop reads CASSLGTGAGNTIYF. In DNA, the CDR3 is TGCGCCAGCAGCTTGGGGACAGGGGCCGGAAACACCATATATTTT.